Sequencing of this T cell receptor beta chain was carried out in a study of early T cells in non-severe SARS-CoV-2 infection. Study summary: The authors sequenced bulk RNA from unsorted whole blood, leaving chains unpaired.

The germline V and J ends were trimmed by 0 bases and 3 bases, with 7 bases remaining between them. Germline V gene sequence: CDR1 SGHDT, CDR2 YYEEEE. CDR3 length: 13 amino acids. Study-wide findings and caveats: Sequences matched to VDJdb favored anti-spike CD8 responses, while private and CD4 specificities were missed.

Tagging with unique molecular identifiers was applied to individual cDNA molecules. Using its own MiXCR run on the 5' RACE reads, TCRdb lists one record per CDR3 protein. The data contain 45,000 or so distinct CDR3 sequences, 4% to 4.5% of them singletons. This clonotype was recorded many times. No antigen is known for it. The chain has TRBV5-6 and TRBJ2-7; D gene uncertain. The sequence was obtained from an adult who was a healthcare worker with PCR-confirmed SARS-CoV-2 infection or an uninfected control (not recorded which). Material for sequencing was whole blood. CDR3 residues: CASSLGQDYEQYF. CDR3 coding DNA: TGTGCCAGCAGCTTGGGTCAGGACTACGAGCAGTACTTC. The full variable domain, rest sourced from reference TRBV5-6 and TRBJ2-7, is DAGVTQSPTHLIKTRGQQVTLRCSPKSGHDTVSWYQQALGQGPQFIFQYYEEEERQRGNFPDRFSGHQFPNYSSELNVNALLLGDSALYLCASSLGQDYEQYFGPGTRLTVT.